This is a list of T cell receptor beta chains from one sample in a study of blood T cell repertoires in COVID-19. The method was immunoSEQ multiplex PCR; TCRdb's version includes in-frame clones alone and lacks a portion of them. The data show some 300,000 clones, roughly 86% seen once. Specimen: PBMCs or T cells enriched from blood (not recorded which). Receptors were obtained from a woman in her 30s who had recovered from COVID-19. CDR3s include the opening cysteine and the closing phenylalanine or tryptophan. Each record gives: J gene, V gene, D gene, CDR3 protein. D genes are given only for firm matches.

J: TRBJ2-3
V: TRBV28
D: NA
CDR3: CASSSRGEGTDTQYF

J: TRBJ2-1
V: TRBV4-1
D: TRBD2
CDR3: CASSQRQSLAGGPDDEQFF

J: TRBJ1-2
V: TRBV14
D: TRBD1
CDR3: CASSLQYGQASYGYTF

J: TRBJ2-7
V: TRBV7-9
D: NA
CDR3: CATGRTYEQYF

J: TRBJ2-3
V: TRBV20-1
D: TRBD2
CDR3: CSASSPSGSGTDTQYF

J: TRBJ2-7
V: TRBV27
D: TRBD1
CDR3: CASSFSGTALYEQYF

J: TRBJ2-3
V: TRBV9
D: NA
CDR3: CASSVDQIDTQYF

J: TRBJ1-2
V: TRBV12-5
D: NA
CDR3: CASGLNTNYGYTF

J: TRBJ1-1
V: TRBV5-5
D: NA
CDR3: CASSPLGLGGFTEAFF

J: TRBJ1-1
V: TRBV6-1
D: TRBD1
CDR3: CASSERGTGGTEAFF

J: TRBJ2-1
V: TRBV18
D: NA
CDR3: CASSPPGSSYNEQFF

J: TRBJ2-1
V: TRBV7-9
D: TRBD2
CDR3: CASSSSSGYNEQFF

J: TRBJ1-2
V: TRBV7-9
D: NA
CDR3: CASSFGRGENGYTF

J: TRBJ1-1
V: TRBV7-9
D: TRBD1
CDR3: CASQTGENTEAFF

J: TRBJ1-5
V: TRBV29-1
D: NA
CDR3: CSVGENQPQHF

J: TRBJ1-4
V: TRBV6-5
D: TRBD1
CDR3: CASSRQGELFF

J: TRBJ2-7
V: TRBV15
D: NA
CDR3: CATSREAGTYEQYF

J: TRBJ2-7
V: TRBV10-2
D: NA
CDR3: CASSHSSLYEQYF